Listed below are T cell receptor beta chains from one sample, sequenced in a study of cytomegalovirus exposure and HLA in healthy donors. The method was immunoSEQ multiplex PCR; TCRdb's version includes in-frame clones alone and lacks a portion of them. The repertoire consists of some 180,000 clones, with approximately 82% occurring once and the leading ten covering more than 0.95%. The sample taken for sequencing was PBMCs. The receptors here all came from a girl aged 2 to 10 in good health and CMV-seropositive. Each CDR3 is given with its conserved first and last residue. D genes are given only for firm matches. The size entry is marked missing in some rows and otherwise reads once, few, many or a size class.

cdr3_nt cdr3_aa d_call clone_size j_call cdr3_length v_call
TGTGCCAGCAGTTATGCTCCGGACAGGGCTGAAGCTTTCTTT CASSYAPDRAEAFF TRBD1 . TRBJ1-1 14 TRBV6-5
TGCGCCAGCAGCTTGGGGCCCGCACAGAACACTGAAGCTTTCTTT CASSLGPAQNTEAFF . . TRBJ1-1 15 TRBV5-1
TGTGCCAGCAGCCGGAGCCCCTCGGGAACTGAAGCTTTCTTT CASSRSPSGTEAFF . few TRBJ1-1 14 TRBV7-2
TGTGCCAGCAGTTTTGACAGAACAGGGGACACCGGGGAGCTGTTTTTT CASSFDRTGDTGELFF TRBD1 . TRBJ2-2 16 TRBV27
TGTGCCAGCAGTGAGGGACGGGGTAGCGGGAGTCTCTACGAGCAGTACTTC CASSEGRGSGSLYEQYF TRBD2 . TRBJ2-7 17 TRBV2
TGTGCCAGCAGAGAGCGGGAGGGCTCAGGAGAGACCCAGTACTTC CASREREGSGETQYF TRBD2 . TRBJ2-5 15 TRBV19
TGTGCCTGGAGTGGGCCTTATCGACAGCCCCAGCATTTT CAWSGPYRQPQHF . few TRBJ1-5 13 TRBV30
TGTGCCATAGTTAGCGGGGGGGAGCAGTTCTTC CAIVSGGEQFF TRBD2 . TRBJ2-1 11 TRBV2
TGTGCCAGCAGTAGGAACTTACACGGCGGTGAAGCTTTCTTT CASSRNLHGGEAFF . . TRBJ1-1 14 TRBV6-5
TGTGCCAGCAGCCAAGCACTAGCGGCCAGCTCCTACGAGCAGTACTTC CASSQALAASSYEQYF TRBD2 . TRBJ2-7 16 TRBV4-2
TGTGCCAGTAGAGGGTATGGGGGAGGGCCGAACACTGAAGCTTTCTTT CASRGYGGGPNTEAFF . . TRBJ1-1 16 TRBV19
TGTGCCAGTGAGTCTAGTTACCTCTCCTACAATGAGCAGTTCTTC CASESSYLSYNEQFF . . TRBJ2-1 15 TRBV19
TGTGCCAGCAGTCCCACCGGGGGTGGTGGGAATCAGCCCCAGCATTTT CASSPTGGGGNQPQHF . . TRBJ1-5 16 TRBV27
TGTGCCAGCACCAACTCGGGACTAGCGGGAGAGAATGAGCAGTTCTTC CASTNSGLAGENEQFF TRBD2 . TRBJ2-1 16 TRBV5-4
TGTGCCAGTAGTATGGGACTAGCGGGAGGCCCCTACGAGCAGTACTTC CASSMGLAGGPYEQYF TRBD2 . TRBJ2-7 16 TRBV19
TGTGCCAGCAGTTTAGACAACGCAAGCAATCAGCCCCAGCATTTT CASSLDNASNQPQHF . . TRBJ1-5 15 TRBV27
TGTGCCAGCAGTTCGGGGGACGGCAATCAGCCCCAGCATTTT CASSSGDGNQPQHF . . TRBJ1-5 14 TRBV6-5
TGCGCCAGCAGCTTGGGGCAGGGTCCGATGAACACTGAAGCTTTCTTT CASSLGQGPMNTEAFF . . TRBJ1-1 16 TRBV5-1